This T cell receptor (beta chain) was retrieved from a study of T-cell reconstitution after alpha-beta-depleted transplantation in children. This clonotype was detected only a few times. Per the germline V gene, CDR1 is SGDLS and CDR2 is YYNGEE. This CDR3 has 15 residues. The ends were cut back, 4 bases at V and 6 bases at J, with 17 bases in the middle. Unique molecular identifiers were incorporated into the prepared TCRbeta library. TCRdb called the PCR reads again in MiXCR, with one record for every CDR3 protein. The data show 420,000 or so distinct CDR3 sequences, 11% seen once. The receptor was isolated from a human donor who donated a stem cell graft to a child with acute myeloid leukemia. The chain is built from TRBV9 and TRBJ2-1; either TRBD1 or TRBD2 may supply D (5 bases each). Here the sequenced sample was PBMCs from the stem cell graft donor, taken from the stem cell graft. The CDR3 loop reads CASSPGTPLVNEQFF. CDR3 bases: TGTGCCAGCAGCCCGGGGACGCCGCTAGTCAATGAGCAGTTCTTC.